A single sample gave rise to the 4 T cell receptor beta chains below, sequenced in a study of cytomegalovirus exposure and HLA in healthy donors. PCR was performed using 60 Vbeta and 13 Jbeta primers. Assay used: immunoSEQ multiplex PCR; TCRdb lists only in-frame clones, some missing. The sample includes approximately 140,000 clones. Sequenced: PBMCs. The receptors shown here come from a woman in her fifties or sixties in good health and CMV-seronegative.

The V and J genes are TRBV7-9 and TRBJ2-5; maybe TRBD2 (6 bases). Between the trimmed V and J ends, which lost 3 bases and 4 bases, there was a span of 9 bases. CDR1 and CDR2 from the germline V gene are SEHNR and FQNEAQ (reference sequence). CDR3 size: 13 residues. CDR3: CASSFNGRETQYF. CDR3 nucleotides: TGTGCCAGCAGCTTTAACGGGAGAGAGACCCAGTACTTC.

V and J are TRBV14 and TRBJ2-1; D remains ambiguous. The CDR3 runs to 11 residues. In germline, CDR1 is SGHDN, CDR2 FVKESK. V was trimmed by 4 bases and J by 10 bases, leaving 8 bases between them. CDR3 in amino acids: CASSLYREQFF. The DNA for the CDR3 is TGTGCCAGCAGCCTCTACAGAGAGCAGTTCTTC.

The genes are TRBV6-1 and TRBJ2-2; 8 bases fit TRBD2. V shed 6 bases, J shed 3 bases, and the junction held 6 bases outside the gene matches. Germline V CDR1 and CDR2: MNHNS, SASEGT. This CDR3 contains 15 residues. CDR3 sequence: CASSPSGGDTGELFF. The DNA for the CDR3 is TGTGCCAGCAGCCCCTCGGGGGGGGACACCGGGGAGCTGTTTTTT.

The chain links TRBV2 to TRBJ1-1, with D maybe TRBD1 (6 bases). The V and J ends lost 4 bases and 1 base respectively, with 13 bases between them. The germline V gene encodes CDR1 SNHLY and CDR2 FYNNEI. The CDR3 is made up of 15 amino acids. In DNA form, the CDR3 reads TGTGCCAGCAGTGTATCCAACAGGGCGAACACTGAAGCTTTCTTT. Its translation: CASSVSNRANTEAFF.